The entry below describes one T cell receptor beta chain. Primers for the PCR totalled 60 Vbeta and 13 Jbeta. The protocol was immunoSEQ multiplex PCR, while the TCRdb copy is restricted to in-frame clones and leaves out a portion. The sample holds over 150,000 clones, 60% to 85% seen once. V lost 7 bases and J lost 9, with 19 bases in between. This CDR3 spans 15 amino acids. Germline V CDR1 and CDR2: MNHNY, SVGAGI (reference sequence). The data were taken from a study of cytomegalovirus exposure and HLA in healthy donors. Study details: In terms of ancestry, the Caucasian-associated cluster contained roughly 81% of the roughly 400 genotyped donors.

The chain is built from TRBV6-6 and TRBJ1-6, with D maybe TRBD1 (6 bases). The sequence was obtained from a man aged 25-45 years in good health and CMV-seropositive. The sequenced material came from PBMCs. CDR3 DNA sequence: TGTGCCAGCAACATACAGGGTTCTATGGCTTCACCCCTCCACTTT. As protein: CASNIQGSMASPLHF.